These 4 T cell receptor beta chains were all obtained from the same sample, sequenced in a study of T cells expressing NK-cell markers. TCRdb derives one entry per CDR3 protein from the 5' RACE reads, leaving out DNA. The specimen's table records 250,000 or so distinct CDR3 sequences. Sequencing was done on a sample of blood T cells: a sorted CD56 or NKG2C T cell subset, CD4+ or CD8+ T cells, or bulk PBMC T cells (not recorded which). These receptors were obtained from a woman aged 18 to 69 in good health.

CDR3 amino acids: CASSSATVVGRTQYF. V usage is TRBV11-2 and J usage is TRBJ2-5. Germline assignment: CDR1 SGHAT and CDR2 FQNNGV. The CDR3 contains 15 residues.

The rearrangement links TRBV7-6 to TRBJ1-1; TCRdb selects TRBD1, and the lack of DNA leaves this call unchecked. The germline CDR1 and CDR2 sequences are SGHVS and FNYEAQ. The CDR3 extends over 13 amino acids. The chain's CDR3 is CASQSGGRTEAFF.

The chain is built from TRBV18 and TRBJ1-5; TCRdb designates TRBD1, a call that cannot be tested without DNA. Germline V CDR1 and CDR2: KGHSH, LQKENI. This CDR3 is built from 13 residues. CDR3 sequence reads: CASSPTGNQPQHF.

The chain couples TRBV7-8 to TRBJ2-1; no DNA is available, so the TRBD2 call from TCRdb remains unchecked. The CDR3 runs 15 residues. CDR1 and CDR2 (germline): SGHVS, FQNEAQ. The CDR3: CASSLPPLGYNEQFF.